The rows below give T cell receptor beta chains drawn from one sample of a study of blood T cell repertoires in COVID-19. Sequencing was performed with immunoSEQ multiplex PCR; in TCRdb, only in-frame clones are kept and a portion is missing. The top ten clones hold around 55% of a sample with about 26,000 clones, 81% of them seen once. The sample taken for sequencing was peripheral blood. The receptors shown here come from a man aged 50 or older with active or convalescent COVID-19. Both conserved end residues are part of each CDR3. The D gene is left open where the match is weak. Rows give clone size only sometimes, using once, few, many, or a class for an expanded clone.

TRBV7-4	TRBJ1-5	.	.	CATIQGPPNQPQHF	TGTGCCACGATACAGGGCCCGCCCAATCAGCCCCAGCATTTT
TRBV13	TRBJ2-1	.	.	CASSQWGLTVEQFF	TGTGCCAGCAGCCAGTGGGGCCTTACAGTTGAGCAGTTCTTC
TRBV5-1	TRBJ1-1	.	.	CASSYSVNTEAFF	TGCGCCAGCAGCTATTCAGTCAACACTGAAGCTTTCTTT
TRBV7-6	TRBJ1-4	.	.	CASSTNEARSEKLFF	TGTGCCAGCAGCACCAATGAGGCCAGATCTGAAAAACTGTTTTTT
TRBV5-1	TRBJ1-2	few	.	CASSAVAHYGYTF	TGCGCCAGCAGCGCCGTGGCCCACTATGGCTACACCTTC
TRBV5-4	TRBJ2-7	few	.	CASSLDTGNEQYF	TGTGCCAGCAGCTTGGATACAGGGAACGAGCAGTACTTC
TRBV9	TRBJ1-6	.	.	CASSPRAGEDSYNSPLHF	TGTGCCAGCAGCCCCCGAGCGGGGGAGGACTCCTATAATTCACCCCTCCACTTT
TRBV4-1	TRBJ1-5	.	.	CASSQGRGSRNQPQHF	TGCGCCAGCAGCCAGGGCAGGGGTTCCCGCAATCAGCCCCAGCATTTT
TRBV29-1	TRBJ1-2	.	TRBD1	CSVHRGNDGYTF	TGCAGCGTACACAGGGGAAACGATGGCTACACCTTC
TRBV7-2	TRBJ2-3	once	.	CASSLSRQDTQYF	TGTGCCAGCAGCTTATCGCGACAGGATACGCAGTATTTT
TRBV7-8	TRBJ2-2	.	.	CASSFGRGTTGELFF	TGTGCCAGCAGCTTTGGTCGCGGCACCACCGGGGAGCTGTTTTTT
TRBV6-5	TRBJ2-7	.	TRBD2	CASRYRLAGPYEQYF	TGTGCCAGCAGATATCGACTAGCGGGGCCCTACGAGCAGTACTTC
TRBV5-4	TRBJ2-2	.	TRBD2	CASSGTTTGELFF	TGTGCCAGTAGCGGGACAACAACCGGGGAGCTGTTTTTT
TRBV4-1	TRBJ1-2	.	.	CASSPTTEANYGYTF	TGCGCCAGCAGCCCGACGACAGAAGCTAACTATGGCTACACCTTC
TRBV5-4	TRBJ2-7	few	.	CASSLGATEQYF	TGTGCCAGCAGCTTGGGGGCTACGGAGCAGTACTTC
TRBV30	TRBJ2-7	once	TRBD1	CAWRKPQGVETYEQYF	TGTGCCTGGAGGAAACCACAGGGGGTAGAAACCTACGAGCAGTACTTC
TRBV5-1	TRBJ2-7	few	.	CASSKVGGDEQYF	TGCGCCAGCAGCAAGGTAGGAGGGGACGAGCAGTACTTC
TRBV3-1/TRBV3-2	TRBJ2-7	.	TRBD1	CASSQDGGQGSYEQYF	TGTGCTAGCAGCCAAGATGGGGGACAGGGGTCCTACGAGCAGTACTTC
TRBV28	TRBJ2-1	.	TRBD2	CASSLSSGGPYNEQFF	TGTGCCAGCAGTTTATCTTCGGGGGGGCCCTACAATGAGCAGTTCTTC
TRBV29-1	TRBJ1-2	once	.	CSVEVEGLSFYGYTF	TGCAGCGTTGAAGTGGAGGGCCTCTCCTTCTATGGCTACACCTTC
TRBV30	TRBJ1-5	.	TRBD1	CAWSLWTGDKNQPQHF	TGTGCCTGGAGTTTGTGGACAGGGGATAAGAATCAGCCCCAGCATTTT
TRBV3-1/TRBV3-2	TRBJ2-7	.	TRBD2	CASSPVLAGVYEQYF	TGTGCCAGCAGCCCCGTCCTAGCGGGGGTTTACGAGCAGTACTTC
TRBV6-5	TRBJ2-7	.	.	CASKLRLRVNEQYF	TGTGCCAGCAAACTCCGCCTCAGGGTTAACGAGCAGTACTTC
TRBV5-4	TRBJ2-7	.	TRBD2	CASSAGGAPSYEQYF	TGTGCCAGCAGCGCCGGGGGGGCCCCCTCCTACGAGCAGTACTTC
TRBV4-2	TRBJ2-7	.	TRBD2	CASSQDERGGSYEQYF	TGTGCCAGCAGCCAAGATGAACGCGGGGGGTCTTACGAGCAGTACTTC
TRBV24-1	TRBJ2-2	.	.	CATSDGGRGELFF	TGTGCCACCAGTGATGGTGGGAGAGGGGAGCTGTTTTTT
TRBV5-4	TRBJ1-2	.	.	CASSLQGGNYGYTF	TGTGCCAGCAGCCTCCAAGGCGGTAACTATGGCTACACCTTC
TRBV7-9	TRBJ1-1	.	TRBD1	CASSTHRGQPSEAFF	TGTGCCAGCAGCACGCACAGGGGCCAGCCCTCTGAAGCTTTCTTT
TRBV6-5	TRBJ2-3	.	TRBD1	CASRRQGTTDTQYF	TGTGCCAGCAGGAGACAGGGAACGACAGATACGCAGTATTTT
TRBV24-1	TRBJ2-1	.	TRBD2	CASSSSGGAGEQFF	TGTGCCTCCTCCTCTAGCGGGGGGGCGGGTGAGCAGTTCTTC
TRBV7-9	TRBJ2-2	.	.	CASSLAGFGTGELFF	TGTGCCAGCAGCTTGGCTGGTTTTGGCACCGGGGAGCTGTTTTTT
TRBV5-5	TRBJ2-1	.	.	CASSVGLYSYNEQFF	TGTGCCAGCAGCGTTGGACTGTACTCCTACAATGAGCAGTTCTTC
TRBV29-1	TRBJ1-5	.	.	CSVLDRVGNQPQHF	TGCAGCGTTTTGGATCGGGTCGGCAATCAGCCCCAGCATTTT
TRBV5-6	TRBJ2-7	.	TRBD1	CASSLGTDYEQYF	TGTGCCAGCAGCCTCGGGACAGACTACGAGCAGTACTTC
TRBV6-6	TRBJ2-7	.	TRBD2	CASSGLAGGREQYF	TGTGCCAGCAGTGGACTAGCGGGGGGTCGGGAGCAGTACTTC
TRBV9	TRBJ2-7	.	TRBD1	CASSSDRDSYEQYF	TGTGCCAGCAGTTCGGACAGGGATTCCTACGAGCAGTACTTC
TRBV20-1	TRBJ1-5	once	.	CSARERGPQHF	TGCAGTGCTAGAGAGCGAGGGCCCCAGCATTTT
TRBV19	TRBJ2-6	.	TRBD2	CASTLAGGSVLTF	TGTGCCAGTACACTAGCGGGGGGCAGCGTCCTGACTTTC
TRBV11-2	TRBJ1-2	.	.	CASSLPGTPEDYGYTF	TGTGCCAGCAGCTTACCCGGGACACCGGAGGACTATGGCTACACCTTC
TRBV3-1/TRBV3-2	TRBJ2-5	.	.	CASSLAGQQETQYF	TGTGCCAGCAGCCTAGCGGGACAGCAAGAGACCCAGTACTTC
TRBV7-9	TRBJ1-4	.	.	CASSLALGPTNEKLFF	TGTGCCAGCAGCTTAGCGCTGGGGCCGACTAATGAAAAACTGTTTTTT
TRBV11-2	TRBJ2-5	.	.	CASSLDIQETQYF	TGTGCCAGCAGCTTAGACATCCAAGAGACCCAGTACTTC
TRBV6-5	TRBJ1-3	.	.	CATGLPSGNTIYF	TGTGCCACCGGTCTCCCCTCTGGAAACACCATATATTTT
TRBV11-3	TRBJ2-7	.	.	CASSLSQNYEQYF	TGTGCCAGCAGCTTAAGCCAAAACTACGAGCAGTACTTC
TRBV18	TRBJ1-1	.	.	CASSPLGGGGNTEAFF	TGTGCCAGCTCACCCCTTGGGGGAGGGGGAAACACTGAAGCTTTCTTT
TRBV5-1	TRBJ1-2	once	.	CASSLDSFYGYTF	TGCGCCAGCAGCTTGGACAGCTTCTATGGCTACACCTTC
TRBV4-1	TRBJ1-2	.	.	CASSQEKASHSGYTF	TGCGCCAGCAGCCAAGAAAAGGCTAGCCATTCCGGCTACACCTTC
TRBV2	TRBJ2-1	.	.	CASTPGVSAYNEQFF	TGTGCCAGCACCCCCGGTGTGTCTGCCTACAATGAGCAGTTCTTC
TRBV7-2	TRBJ1-1	.	.	CASNPRPRTEAFF	TGTGCCAGCAACCCCCGGCCGAGGACTGAAGCTTTCTTT
TRBV5-1	TRBJ2-7	.	TRBD2	CASSRSGGYEQYF	TGCGCCAGCAGTAGGTCGGGGGGATACGAGCAGTACTTC
TRBV6-5	TRBJ1-1	.	.	CASRIETGGGTEAFF	TGTGCCAGCAGGATCGAGACAGGCGGGGGCACTGAAGCTTTCTTT
TRBV10-2	TRBJ1-2	.	.	CASAANYGYTF	TGCGCCAGCGCAGCTAACTATGGCTACACCTTC
TRBV30	TRBJ1-2	once	TRBD1	CAWSVSGQGFRYTF	TGTGCCTGGAGTGTTTCCGGACAGGGTTTCCGCTACACCTTC